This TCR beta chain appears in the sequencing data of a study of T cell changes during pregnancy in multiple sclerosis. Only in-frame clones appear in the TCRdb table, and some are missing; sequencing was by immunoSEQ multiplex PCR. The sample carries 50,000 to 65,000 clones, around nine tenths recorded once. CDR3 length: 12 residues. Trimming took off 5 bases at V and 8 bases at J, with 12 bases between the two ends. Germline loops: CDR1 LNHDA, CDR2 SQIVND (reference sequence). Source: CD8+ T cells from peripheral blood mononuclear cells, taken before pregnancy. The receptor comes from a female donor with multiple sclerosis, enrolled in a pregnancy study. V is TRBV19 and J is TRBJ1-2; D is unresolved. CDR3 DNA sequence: TGTGCCAGTAGTGTCGGGGTTTCAGGCTACACCTTC. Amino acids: CASSVGVSGYTF.